Below, 2 T cell receptor beta chains from the same sample are listed, as sequenced in a study of blood T cell repertoires in COVID-19. This table comes from immunoSEQ multiplex PCR, and its TCRdb copy is limited to in-frame clones, with some not included. The table has about 110,000 clones, 85% to 90% seen once. The sequenced sample was peripheral blood. Source of these receptors: a woman aged 80 or older with acute or convalescent COVID-19.

The chain couples TRBV11-2 to TRBJ1-2; D unresolved. The CDR3 runs to 14 residues. In germline, CDR1 is SGHAT, CDR2 FQNNGV. Trimming cost V 0 bases and J 4 bases, with 9 bases left between them. CDR3 DNA: TGTGCCAGCAGCTTAGAAGTCTCAGGCTATGGCTACACCTTC. Translated, it gives CASSLEVSGYGYTF.

The chain links TRBV28 to TRBJ2-4, with a weak D call TRBD2 (6 bases). V was trimmed by 3 bases and J by 1 base, leaving 19 bases between them. The CDR3 length is 18 residues. Germline-derived CDR1 and CDR2 are MDHEN and SYDVKM. The CDR3 nucleotides are TGTGCCAGCAGTTTGGGGGGACCCACGCTAATTGCCAAAAACATTCAGTACTTC. Its protein is CASSLGGPTLIAKNIQYF. Complete variable domain (other parts from reference TRBV28 and TRBJ2-4): DVKVTQSSRYLVKRTGEKVFLECVQDMDHENMFWYRQDPGLGLRLIYFSYDVKMKEKGDIPEGYSVSREKKERFSLILESASTNQTSMYLCASSLGGPTLIAKNIQYFGAGTRLSVL.